Listed here is a single T cell receptor (beta chain). Amplification yielded TCR beta CDR3 regions, with RNA transcripts as the source. In the first-round RT-PCR of the TCR CDR3, the HTBI primer set was used. TCRdb fed the multiplex PCR reads into MiXCR, producing one record per CDR3 protein. The sample has 210,000 or so distinct CDR3 sequences; over 15% are singletons. The sample is drawn from a study of T cells in Graves' hyperthyroidism and ophthalmopathy. Sequenced input: blood. This clonotype originated in a man aged 50-59 years with Graves' hyperthyroidism.

CDR3 amino acids: CASKVRALDFNQPQHF. In DNA, the CDR3 is TGTGCCAGCAAGGTCAGGGCATTGGACTTCAATCAGCCCCAGCATTTT. The genes are TRBV6-1 and TRBJ1-5; possible D gene TRBD1, 5 bases. This CDR3 contains 16 residues. The germline V gene has CDR1 MNHNS and CDR2 SASEGT. Deletions cut 7 bases from V and 3 bases from J, with 19 bases between.